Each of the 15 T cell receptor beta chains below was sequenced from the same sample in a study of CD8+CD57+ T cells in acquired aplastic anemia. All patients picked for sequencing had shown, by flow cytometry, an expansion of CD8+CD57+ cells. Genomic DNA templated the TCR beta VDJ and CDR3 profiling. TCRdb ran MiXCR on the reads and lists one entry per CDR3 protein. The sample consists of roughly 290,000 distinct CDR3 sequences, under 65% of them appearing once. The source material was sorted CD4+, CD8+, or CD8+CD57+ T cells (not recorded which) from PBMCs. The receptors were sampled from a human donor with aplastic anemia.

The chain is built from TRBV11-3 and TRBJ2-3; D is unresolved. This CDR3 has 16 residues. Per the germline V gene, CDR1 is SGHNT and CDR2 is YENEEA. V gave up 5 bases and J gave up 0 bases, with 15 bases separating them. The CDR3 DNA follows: TGTGCCAGCAGCCCCCAGGACGGCGGAAGCACAGATACGCAGTATTTT. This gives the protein CASSPQDGGSTDTQYF.

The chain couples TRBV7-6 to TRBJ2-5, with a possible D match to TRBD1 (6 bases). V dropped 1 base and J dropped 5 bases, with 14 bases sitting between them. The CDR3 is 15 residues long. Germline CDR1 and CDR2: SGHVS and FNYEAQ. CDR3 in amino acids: CASSLVGRGQETQYF. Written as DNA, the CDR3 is TGTGCCAGCAGCTTAGTTGGCAGGGGTCAGGAGACCCAGTACTTC.

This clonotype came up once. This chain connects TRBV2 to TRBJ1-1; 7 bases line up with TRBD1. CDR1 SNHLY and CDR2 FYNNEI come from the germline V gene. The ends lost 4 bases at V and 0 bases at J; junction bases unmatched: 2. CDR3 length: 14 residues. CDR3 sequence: CASSVGTVNTEAFF. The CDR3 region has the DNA TGTGCCAGCAGTGTCGGGACAGTGAACACTGAAGCTTTCTTT. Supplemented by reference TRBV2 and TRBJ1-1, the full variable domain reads EPEVTQTPSHQVTQMGQEVILRCVPISNHLYFYWYRQILGQKVEFLVSFYNNEISEKSEIFDDQFSVERPDGSNFTLKIRSTKLEDSAMYFCASSVGTVNTEAFFGQGTRLTVV.

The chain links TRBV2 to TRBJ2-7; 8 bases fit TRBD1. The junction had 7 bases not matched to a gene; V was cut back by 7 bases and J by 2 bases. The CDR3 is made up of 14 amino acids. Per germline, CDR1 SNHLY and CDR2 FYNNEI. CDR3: CASTRDRTTYEQYF. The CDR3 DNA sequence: TGTGCCAGCACGAGGGACAGGACAACCTACGAGCAGTACTTC. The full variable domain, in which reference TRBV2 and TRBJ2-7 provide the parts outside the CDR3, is EPEVTQTPSHQVTQMGQEVILRCVPISNHLYFYWYRQILGQKVEFLVSFYNNEISEKSEIFDDQFSVERPDGSNFTLKIRSTKLEDSAMYFCASTRDRTTYEQYFGPGTRLTVT.

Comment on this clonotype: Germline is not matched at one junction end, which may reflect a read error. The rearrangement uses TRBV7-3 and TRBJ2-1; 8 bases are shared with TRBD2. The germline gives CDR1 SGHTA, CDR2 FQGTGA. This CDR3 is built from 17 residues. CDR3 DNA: TGTGCCAGCAGCTTAGCAGGACTAGCTCGCTCCTACAATGAGCATTTCTTC. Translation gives CASSLAGLARSYNEHFF.

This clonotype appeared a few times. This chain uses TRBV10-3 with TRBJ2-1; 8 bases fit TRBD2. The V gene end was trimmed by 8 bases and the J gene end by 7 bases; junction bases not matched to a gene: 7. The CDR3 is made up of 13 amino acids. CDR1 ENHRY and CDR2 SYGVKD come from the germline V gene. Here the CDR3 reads CAIRPGTRNEQFF. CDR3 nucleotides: TGTGCCATCCGTCCCGGGACTAGGAATGAGCAGTTCTTC.

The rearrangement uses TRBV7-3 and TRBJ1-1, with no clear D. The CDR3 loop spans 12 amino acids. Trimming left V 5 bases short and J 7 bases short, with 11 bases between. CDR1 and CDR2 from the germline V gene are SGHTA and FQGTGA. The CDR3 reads CASSIYGGEAFF. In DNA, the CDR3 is TGTGCCAGCAGCATATACGGAGGTGAAGCTTTCTTT.

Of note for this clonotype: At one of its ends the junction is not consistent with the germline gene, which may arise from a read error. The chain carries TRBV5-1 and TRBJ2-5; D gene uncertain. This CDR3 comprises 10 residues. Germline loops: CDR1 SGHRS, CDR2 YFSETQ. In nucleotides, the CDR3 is TGCGCCAGCAGGGGTGAGATCCAGTACTTC. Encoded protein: CASRGEIQYF.

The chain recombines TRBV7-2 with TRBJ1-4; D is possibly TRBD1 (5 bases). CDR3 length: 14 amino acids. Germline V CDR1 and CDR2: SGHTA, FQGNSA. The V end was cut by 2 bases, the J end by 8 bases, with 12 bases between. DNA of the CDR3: TGTGCCAGCAGCTTAAGCCAGGGTGGCGAAAAACTGTTTTTT. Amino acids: CASSLSQGGEKLFF.

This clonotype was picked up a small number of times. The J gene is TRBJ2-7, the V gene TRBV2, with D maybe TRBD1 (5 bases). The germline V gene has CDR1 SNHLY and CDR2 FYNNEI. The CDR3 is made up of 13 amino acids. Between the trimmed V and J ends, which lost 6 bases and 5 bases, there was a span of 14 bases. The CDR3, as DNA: TGTGCCAGCAGATCCCAGGGTCCACACGAGCAGTACTTC. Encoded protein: CASRSQGPHEQYF.

The CDR3 nucleotides are TGTGCCAGCAGTGAAGGTCGGGGGCGCGCATTGGTCACTGAAGCTTTCTTT. Protein sequence: CASSEGRGRALVTEAFF. V and J are TRBV25-1 and TRBJ1-1; D is possibly TRBD1 (6 bases). Germline lookup yields CDR1 MGHDK and CDR2 SYGVNS. The V gene lost 2 bases and the J gene lost 4 bases, with 20 bases spanning the gap. This CDR3 is 17 amino acids long.

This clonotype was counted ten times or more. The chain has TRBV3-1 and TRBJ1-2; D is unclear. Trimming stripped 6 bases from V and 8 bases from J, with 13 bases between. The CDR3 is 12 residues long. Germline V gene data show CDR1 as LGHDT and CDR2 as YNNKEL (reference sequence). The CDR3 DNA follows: TGTGCCAGCAGTCGACGGGCTAGCGGCTACACCTTC. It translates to CASSRRASGYTF.

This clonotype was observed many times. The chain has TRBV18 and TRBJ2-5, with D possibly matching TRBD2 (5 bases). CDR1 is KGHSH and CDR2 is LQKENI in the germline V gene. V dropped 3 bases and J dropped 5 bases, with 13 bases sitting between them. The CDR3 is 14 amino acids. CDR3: CASSPGGSRETQYF. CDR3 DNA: TGTGCCAGCTCACCCGGAGGAAGCCGGGAGACCCAGTACTTC.

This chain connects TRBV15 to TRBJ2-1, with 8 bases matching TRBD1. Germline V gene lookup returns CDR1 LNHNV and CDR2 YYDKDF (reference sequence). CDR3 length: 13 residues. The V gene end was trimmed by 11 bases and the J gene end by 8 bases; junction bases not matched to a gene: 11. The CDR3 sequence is CAAGTGSFDEQFF. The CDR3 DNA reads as TGTGCCGCCGGGACAGGATCGTTCGATGAGCAGTTCTTC.

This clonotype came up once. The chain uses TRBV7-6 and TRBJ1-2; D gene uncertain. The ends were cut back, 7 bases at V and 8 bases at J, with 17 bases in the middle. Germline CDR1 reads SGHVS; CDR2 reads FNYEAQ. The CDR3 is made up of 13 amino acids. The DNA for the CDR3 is TGTGCCAGCACTGAGACTGCTATGTCAGGCTACACCTTC. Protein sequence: CASTETAMSGYTF.